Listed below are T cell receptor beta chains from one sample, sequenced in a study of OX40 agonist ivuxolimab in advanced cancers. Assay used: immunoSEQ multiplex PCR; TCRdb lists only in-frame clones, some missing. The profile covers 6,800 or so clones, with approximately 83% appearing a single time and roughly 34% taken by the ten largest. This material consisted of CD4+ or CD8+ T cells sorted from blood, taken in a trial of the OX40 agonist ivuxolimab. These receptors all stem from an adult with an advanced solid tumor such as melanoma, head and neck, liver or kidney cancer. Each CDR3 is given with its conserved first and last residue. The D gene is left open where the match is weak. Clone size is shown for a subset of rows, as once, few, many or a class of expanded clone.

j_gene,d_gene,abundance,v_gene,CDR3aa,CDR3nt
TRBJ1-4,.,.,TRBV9,CASSGSVQTNEKLFF,TGTGCCAGCAGCGGAAGCGTCCAAACTAATGAAAAACTGTTTTTT
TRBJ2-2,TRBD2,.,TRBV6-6,CASNPSGRDTGELFF,TGTGCCAGCAACCCTAGCGGGAGGGACACCGGGGAGCTGTTTTTT
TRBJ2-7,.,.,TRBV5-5,CASSSGTGEQYF,TGTGCCAGCAGCTCCGGGACTGGCGAGCAGTACTTC
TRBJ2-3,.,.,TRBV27,CASSPFGGDTQYF,TGTGCCAGCAGTCCATTCGGGGGAGATACGCAGTATTTT
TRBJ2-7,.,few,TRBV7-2,CASSFRVISYEQYF,TGTGCCAGCAGCTTCAGAGTAATATCCTACGAGCAGTACTTC
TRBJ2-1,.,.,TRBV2,CASSSNGVGSYNEQFF,TGTGCCAGCAGTAGTAATGGAGTAGGATCTTACAATGAGCAGTTCTTC
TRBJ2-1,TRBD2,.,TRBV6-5,CASSYSGDYQVREQFF,TGTGCCAGCAGTTACTCGGGGGACTACCAAGTTCGGGAGCAGTTCTTC
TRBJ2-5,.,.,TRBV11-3,CASSSYETQYF,TGTGCCAGCAGCTCCTACGAGACCCAGTACTTC
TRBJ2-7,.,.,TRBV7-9,CASSTPTRAEQYF,TGTGCCAGCAGCACCCCGACACGGGCCGAGCAGTACTTC
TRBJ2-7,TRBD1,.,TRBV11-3,CASSARDRSYEQYF,TGTGCCAGCAGCGCCCGGGACAGGTCCTACGAGCAGTACTTC
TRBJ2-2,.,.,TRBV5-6,CASSLGRYSGELFF,TGTGCCAGCAGCTTGGGCAGGTATTCCGGGGAGCTGTTTTTT
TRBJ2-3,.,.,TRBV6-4,CASSDYGEATDTQYF,TGTGCCAGCAGTGACTACGGGGAGGCGACAGATACGCAGTATTTT
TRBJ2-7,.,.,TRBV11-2,CASSFELDRHYEQYF,TGTGCCAGCAGCTTTGAATTGGACCGACACTACGAGCAGTACTTC
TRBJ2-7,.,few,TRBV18,CASSRETGIEQYF,TGTGCCAGCTCACGAGAAACCGGAATCGAGCAGTACTTC
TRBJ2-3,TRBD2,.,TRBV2,CASSEALQELAGGGTDTQYF,TGTGCCAGCAGTGAAGCGCTTCAGGAACTAGCGGGAGGGGGCACAGATACGCAGTATTTT
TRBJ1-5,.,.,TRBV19,CASSIESGNQPQHF,TGTGCCAGTAGTATCGAGTCGGGGAATCAGCCCCAGCATTTT
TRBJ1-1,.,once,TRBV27,CASSQGSLTEAFF,TGTGCCAGCAGTCAGGGATCCCTCACTGAAGCTTTCTTT
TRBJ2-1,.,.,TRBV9,CASSLRPNEQFF,TGTGCCAGCAGCTTAAGACCCAATGAGCAGTTCTTC
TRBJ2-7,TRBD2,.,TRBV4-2,CASRPELSGGEQYF,TGTGCCAGCAGGCCCGAGCTCTCCGGGGGGGAGCAGTACTTC
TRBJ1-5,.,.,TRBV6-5,CASSSGNSNQPQHF,TGTGCCAGCAGTTCCGGGAATAGCAATCAGCCCCAGCATTTT
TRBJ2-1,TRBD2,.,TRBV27,CASSLSTSGYNEQFF,TGTGCCAGCAGTTTATCAACTAGCGGGTACAATGAGCAGTTCTTC
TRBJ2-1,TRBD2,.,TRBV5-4,CASSSGTSEYNEQFF,TGTGCCAGCAGCAGCGGGACTAGCGAATACAATGAGCAGTTCTTC
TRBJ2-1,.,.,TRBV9,CASSVLAVSYNEQFF,TGTGCCAGCAGCGTCTTAGCGGTCTCCTACAATGAGCAGTTCTTC
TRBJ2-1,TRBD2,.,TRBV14,CASSQVLSGLSSYNEQFF,TGTGCCAGCAGCCAAGTTCTTAGCGGGCTAAGCTCCTACAATGAGCAGTTCTTC
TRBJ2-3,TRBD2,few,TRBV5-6,CASSLLGLAGGEYTQYF,TGTGCCAGCAGCTTACTAGGACTAGCGGGAGGGGAATATACGCAGTATTTT
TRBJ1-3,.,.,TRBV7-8,CASSLGLRRGASGNTIYF,TGTGCCAGCAGCTTAGGGCTGCGTCGGGGAGCCTCTGGAAACACCATATATTTT
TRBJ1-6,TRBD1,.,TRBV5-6,CASSSRTGHSSYNSPLHF,TGTGCCAGCAGCTCTCGGACAGGTCACAGCTCCTATAATTCACCCCTCCACTTT
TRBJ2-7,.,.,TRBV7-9,CASSSSRTGSLVEQYF,TGTGCCAGCAGCTCGTCCCGTACCGGGTCCCTGGTCGAGCAGTACTTC